These 14 T cell receptor beta chains share one sample of origin, sequenced in a study of early T cells in non-severe SARS-CoV-2 infection. TCRdb analysed the 5' RACE reads with MiXCR anew, one entry per CDR3 protein. The sample carries more than 20,000 distinct CDR3 sequences, around 3.5% recorded once. Specimen: whole blood. The receptors shown here come from an adult who was a healthcare worker with PCR-confirmed SARS-CoV-2 infection or an uninfected control (not recorded which).

This clonotype occurred many times. The V gene is TRBV6-5, the J gene TRBJ2-1; D remains ambiguous. This CDR3 has 18 residues. CDR1 is MNHEY, CDR2 SVGAGI, per germline. V lost 0 bases to trimming and J lost 0 bases, with 15 bases between them. CDR3 nucleotides: TGTGCCAGCAGTTACTCGAGAGACACATCGAGCTCCTACAATGAGCAGTTCTTC. It codes for CASSYSRDTSSSYNEQFF.

The table lists this clonotype with a few counts. The V gene is TRBV28, the J gene TRBJ2-1; perhaps TRBD2 as D (6 bases). The CDR3 runs to 13 residues. Germline V gene lookup returns CDR1 MDHEN and CDR2 SYDVKM. Trimming cost V 4 bases and J 8 bases, with 12 bases left between them. The CDR3 is CASSSRGIDEQFF. The CDR3 nucleotides read TGTGCCAGCAGTTCCCGGGGGATTGATGAGCAGTTCTTC.

There are many counts of this clonotype. The junction departs from germline at one end; a sequencing error may be responsible. The V call is TRBV7-9, the J call TRBJ1-6, with a weak D call TRBD1 (5 bases). The CDR3 extends over 14 amino acids. The germline V gene encodes CDR1 SEHNR and CDR2 FQNEAQ (reference sequence). In DNA, the CDR3 is TGTGCCAGCAGCTTAAGGGGCCCTAATTCACCCCTCCATTTT. Translation: CASSLRGPNSPLHF.

This clonotype was seen ten or more times. The junction departs from the called germline gene at one end, perhaps through a read error. V and J are TRBV27 and TRBJ2-7; 8 bases line up with TRBD2. This CDR3 spans 18 amino acids. In germline, CDR1 is MNHEY, CDR2 SMNVEV (reference sequence). CDR3 residues: CASSGTGREGRRLYKQYF. CDR3 bases: TGTGCCAGCAGCGGAACCGGGAGGGAGGGAAGAAGGCTCTACAAGCAGTACTTC.

This clonotype was counted many times. The chain employs TRBV2 and TRBJ1-5, with unresolved D. Between the trimmed V and J ends, which lost 6 bases and 2 bases, there was a span of 14 bases. CDR3 length: 15 residues. Germline CDR1 and CDR2: SNHLY and FYNNEI. CDR3 residues: CASSDGPLGNQPQHF. The CDR3 DNA sequence: TGTGCCAGCAGCGATGGACCACTCGGCAATCAGCCCCAGCATTTT.

This clonotype was counted at least ten times. V and J are TRBV7-2 and TRBJ2-2; D not certain. The CDR3 runs 13 residues. Trimming took 8 bases from V and 5 from J, leaving 12 bases between them. Germline V gene sequence: CDR1 SGHTA, CDR2 FQGNSA. The CDR3 nucleotides are TGTGCCAGCGCCGGCTGGGAAACCGGGGAGCTGTTTTTT. This translates into CASAGWETGELFF.

This clonotype was counted at least ten times. The genes are TRBV19 and TRBJ2-3; maybe TRBD2 (6 bases). Germline CDR1 is LNHDA and CDR2 is SQIVND (reference sequence). The V and J ends lost 7 bases and 5 bases respectively, with 13 bases between them. The CDR3 covers 13 residues. The CDR3 DNA reads TGTGCCAGTAACCCGGGAGTTAAAGATACGCAGTATTTT. Its protein is CASNPGVKDTQYF.

In its sample, this clonotype is medium-sized. The CDR3 bases are TGTGCCATCAGTGAGGAGACGGCTCGGGGAGAGACCCAGTACTTC. Its protein is CAISEETARGETQYF. The J gene is TRBJ2-5, the V gene TRBV10-3, with a weak D call TRBD2 (5 bases). CDR3 length equals 15 residues. The germline V gene has CDR1 ENHRY and CDR2 SYGVKD. The V and J ends lost 2 bases and 4 bases respectively, with 14 bases between them.

This clonotype was counted ten times or more. This sequence joins TRBV20-1 and TRBJ2-5, with unresolved D. The CDR3 runs 12 residues. The V end lost 7 bases, the J end lost 4 bases, and 13 bases lay between the germline ends. Germline CDR1 reads DFQATT; CDR2 reads SNEGSKA (reference sequence). The CDR3 coding sequence is TGCAGTGTCTTTCGGACGGGAGAGACCCAGTACTTC. Protein: CSVFRTGETQYF.

There are many counts of this clonotype. CDR3 protein: CASSLAPGLAGTYEQYF. The CDR3 region has the DNA TGTGCCAGCAGTCTTGCGCCTGGACTAGCGGGGACCTACGAGCAGTACTTC. This chain uses TRBV27 with TRBJ2-7, with 12 bases aligning to TRBD2. V was clipped by 5 bases and J by 2 bases; unmatched bases: 10. This CDR3 has 17 amino acids. Germline V gene data show CDR1 as MNHEY and CDR2 as SMNVEV (reference sequence).

At least ten counts were recorded for this clonotype. V gene TRBV9 combines with J gene TRBJ2-1, with 7 bases lining up with TRBD2. The CDR3 length is 16 residues. With V trimmed by 4 bases and J by 0 bases, 7 bases remained unmatched. The germline CDR1 and CDR2 sequences are SGDLS and YYNGEE. The DNA for the CDR3 is TGTGCCAGCAGCTTTAGCGGGCGGAGCTCCTACAATGAGCAGTTCTTC. Translated: CASSFSGRSSYNEQFF. The full variable domain, completed using reference TRBV9 and TRBJ2-1, is DSGVTQTPKHLITATGQRVTLRCSPRSGDLSVYWYQQSLDQGLQFLIQYYNGEERAKGNILERFSAQQFPDLHSELNLSSLELGDSALYFCASSFSGRSSYNEQFFGPGTRLTVL.

This clonotype was counted ten times or more. V gene TRBV20-1 combines with J gene TRBJ2-7; 11 bases agree with TRBD1. The germline CDR1 and CDR2 sequences are DFQATT and SNEGSKA (reference sequence). V was clipped by 6 bases and J by 3 bases; unmatched bases: 7. CDR3 size: 14 residues. DNA of the CDR3: TGCAGTGCGCTGGACAGGGGGCTAAGCTACGAGCAGTACTTC. Protein sequence: CSALDRGLSYEQYF.

This clonotype appeared many times. This chain joins TRBV10-3 and TRBJ2-3, with D possibly matching TRBD1 (6 bases). V was shortened by 4 bases and J by 6 bases, with 14 bases between the two germline ends. There are 14 residues in the CDR3. Germline-derived CDR1 and CDR2 are ENHRY and SYGVKD. The CDR3 DNA reads as TGTGCCATCAGTGCTCTGGGGGCGATGGATACGCAGTATTTT. Encoded protein: CAISALGAMDTQYF.

This clonotype has a count of ten or more. In nucleotides, the CDR3 is TGTGCCAGCAGTGACAGGGGCACAGATACGCAGTATTTT. Translation: CASSDRGTDTQYF. The chain uses TRBV6-4 and TRBJ2-3; D uncertain. With 2 bases removed from V and 1 base from J, the gap between germline ends came to 4 bases. Germline CDR1 and CDR2: MRHNA and SNTAGT. The CDR3 runs 13 residues.